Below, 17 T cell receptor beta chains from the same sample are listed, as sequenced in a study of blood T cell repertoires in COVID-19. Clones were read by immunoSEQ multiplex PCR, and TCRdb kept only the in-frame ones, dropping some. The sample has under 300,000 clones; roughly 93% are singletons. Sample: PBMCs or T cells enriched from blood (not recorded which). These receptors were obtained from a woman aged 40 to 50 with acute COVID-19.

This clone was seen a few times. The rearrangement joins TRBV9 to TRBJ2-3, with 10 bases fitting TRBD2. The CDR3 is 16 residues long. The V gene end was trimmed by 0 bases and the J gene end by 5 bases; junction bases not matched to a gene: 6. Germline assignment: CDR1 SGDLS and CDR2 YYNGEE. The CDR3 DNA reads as TGTGCCAGCAGCGTAGCCAGCGGGGGGGGGATAGATACGCAGTATTTT. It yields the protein CASSVASGGGIDTQYF. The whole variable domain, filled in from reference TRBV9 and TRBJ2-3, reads DSGVTQTPKHLITATGQRVTLRCSPRSGDLSVYWYQQSLDQGLQFLIQYYNGEERAKGNILERFSAQQFPDLHSELNLSSLELGDSALYFCASSVASGGGIDTQYFGPGTRLTVL.

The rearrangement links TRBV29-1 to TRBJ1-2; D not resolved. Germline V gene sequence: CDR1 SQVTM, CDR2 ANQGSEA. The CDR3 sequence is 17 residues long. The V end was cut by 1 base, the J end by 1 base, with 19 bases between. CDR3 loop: CSVEALFMAGFNYGYTF. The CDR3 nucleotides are TGCAGCGTTGAAGCACTCTTCATGGCCGGGTTTAACTATGGCTACACCTTC.

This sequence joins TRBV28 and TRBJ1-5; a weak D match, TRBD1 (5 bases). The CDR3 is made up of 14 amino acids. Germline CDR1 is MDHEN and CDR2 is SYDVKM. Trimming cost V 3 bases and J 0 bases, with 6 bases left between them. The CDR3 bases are TGTGCCAGCAGTTTTCAGGGTAGCAATCAGCCCCAGCATTTT. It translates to CASSFQGSNQPQHF.

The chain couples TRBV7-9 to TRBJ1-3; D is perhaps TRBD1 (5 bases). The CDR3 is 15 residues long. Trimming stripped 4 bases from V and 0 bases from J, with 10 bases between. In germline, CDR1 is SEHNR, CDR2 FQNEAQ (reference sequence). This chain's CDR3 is CASSSFDSSGNTIYF. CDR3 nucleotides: TGTGCCAGCAGCTCTTTTGACAGCTCTGGAAACACCATATATTTT.

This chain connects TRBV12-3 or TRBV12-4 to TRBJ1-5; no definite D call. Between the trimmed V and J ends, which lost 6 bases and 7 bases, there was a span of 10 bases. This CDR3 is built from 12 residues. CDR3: CASSERRQPQHF. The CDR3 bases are TGTGCCAGCAGCGAACGGCGGCAGCCCCAGCATTTT.

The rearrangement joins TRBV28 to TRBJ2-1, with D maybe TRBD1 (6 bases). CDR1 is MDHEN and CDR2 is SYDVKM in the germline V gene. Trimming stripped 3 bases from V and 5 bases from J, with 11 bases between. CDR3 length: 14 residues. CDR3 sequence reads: CASSFLGGDNEQFF. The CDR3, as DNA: TGTGCCAGCAGTTTCTTAGGGGGTGACAATGAGCAGTTCTTC.

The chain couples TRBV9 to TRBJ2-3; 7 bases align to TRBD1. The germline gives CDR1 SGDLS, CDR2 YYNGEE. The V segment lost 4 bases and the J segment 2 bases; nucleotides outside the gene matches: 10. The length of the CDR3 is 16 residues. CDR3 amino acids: CASSPSRTGNTDTQYF. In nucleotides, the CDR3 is TGTGCCAGCAGCCCCAGTAGGACAGGTAACACAGATACGCAGTATTTT.

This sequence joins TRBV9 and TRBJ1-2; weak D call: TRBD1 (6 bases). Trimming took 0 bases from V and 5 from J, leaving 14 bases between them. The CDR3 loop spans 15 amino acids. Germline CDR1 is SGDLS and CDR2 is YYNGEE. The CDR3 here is CASSVGSGAGYGYTF. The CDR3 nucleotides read TGTGCCAGCAGCGTAGGATCAGGGGCGGGTTATGGCTACACCTTC.

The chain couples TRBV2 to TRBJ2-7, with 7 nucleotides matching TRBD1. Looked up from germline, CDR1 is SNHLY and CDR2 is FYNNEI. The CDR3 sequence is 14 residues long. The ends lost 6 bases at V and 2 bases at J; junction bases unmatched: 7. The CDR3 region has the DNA TGTGCCAGCAGGACCGGGACAGCTACCTACGAGCAGTACTTC. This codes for CASRTGTATYEQYF.

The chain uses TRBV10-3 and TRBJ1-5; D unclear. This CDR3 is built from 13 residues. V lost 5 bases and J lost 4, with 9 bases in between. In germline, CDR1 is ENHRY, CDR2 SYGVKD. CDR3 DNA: TGTGCCATCAGTCCTTCAGAAAATCAGCCCCAGCATTTT. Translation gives CAISPSENQPQHF.

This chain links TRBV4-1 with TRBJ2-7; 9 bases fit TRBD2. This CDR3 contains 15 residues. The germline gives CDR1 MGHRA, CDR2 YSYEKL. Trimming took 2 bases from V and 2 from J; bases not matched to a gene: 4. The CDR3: CASSQMASGAYEQYF. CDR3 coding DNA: TGCGCCAGCAGCCAAATGGCTAGCGGGGCCTACGAGCAGTACTTC.

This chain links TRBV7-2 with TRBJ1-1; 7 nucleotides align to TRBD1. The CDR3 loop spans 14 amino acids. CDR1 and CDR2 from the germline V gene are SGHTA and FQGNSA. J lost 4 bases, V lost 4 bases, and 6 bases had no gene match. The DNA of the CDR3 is TGTGCCAGCAGCTCACAGGGGATGGGCACTGAAGCTTTCTTT. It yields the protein CASSSQGMGTEAFF.

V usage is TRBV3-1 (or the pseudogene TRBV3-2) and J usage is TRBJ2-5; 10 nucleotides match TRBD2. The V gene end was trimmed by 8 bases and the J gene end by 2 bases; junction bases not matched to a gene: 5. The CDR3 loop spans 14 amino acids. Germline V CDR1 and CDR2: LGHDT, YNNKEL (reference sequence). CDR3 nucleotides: TGTGCCAGCGGTAGCGGGGGGAGGCAAGAGACCCAGTACTTC. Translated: CASGSGGRQETQYF.

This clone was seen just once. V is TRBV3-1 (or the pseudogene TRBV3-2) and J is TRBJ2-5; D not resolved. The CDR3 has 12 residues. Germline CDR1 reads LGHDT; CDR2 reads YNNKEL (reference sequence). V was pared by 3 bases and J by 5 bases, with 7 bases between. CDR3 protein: CASSQEYETQYF. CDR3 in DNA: TGTGCCAGCAGCCAGGAGTACGAGACCCAGTACTTC.

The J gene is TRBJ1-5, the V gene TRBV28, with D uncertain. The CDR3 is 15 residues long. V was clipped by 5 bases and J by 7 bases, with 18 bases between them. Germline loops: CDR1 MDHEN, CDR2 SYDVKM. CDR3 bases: TGTGCCAGCAGTCCGACCCTTGTGGGCGGGCAGCCCCAGCATTTT. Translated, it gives CASSPTLVGGQPQHF.

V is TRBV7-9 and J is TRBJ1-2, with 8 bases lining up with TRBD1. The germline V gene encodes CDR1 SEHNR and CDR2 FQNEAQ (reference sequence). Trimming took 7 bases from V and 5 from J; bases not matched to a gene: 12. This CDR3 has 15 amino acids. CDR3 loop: CASTHPPRGLYGYTF. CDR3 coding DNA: TGTGCCAGCACCCACCCCCCCAGGGGGCTATATGGCTACACCTTC.

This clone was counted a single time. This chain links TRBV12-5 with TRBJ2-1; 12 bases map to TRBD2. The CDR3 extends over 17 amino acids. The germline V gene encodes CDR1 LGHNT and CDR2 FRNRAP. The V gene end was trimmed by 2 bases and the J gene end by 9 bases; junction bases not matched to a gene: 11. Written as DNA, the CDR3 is TGTGCTAGTGGTTTGCCCCGACTAGCGGGAGATTCAGGTGAGCAGTTCTTC. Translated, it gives CASGLPRLAGDSGEQFF. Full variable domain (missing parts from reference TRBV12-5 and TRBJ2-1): DARVTQTPRHKVTEMGQEVTMRCQPILGHNTVFWYRQTMMQGLELLAYFRNRAPLDDSGMPKDRFSAEMPDATLATLKIQPSEPRDSAVYFCASGLPRLAGDSGEQFFGPGTRLTVL.